The clone carrying this TCR beta chain was picked up a small number of times. The entry originates in a study of blood T cells in healthy people across ages. Looking at the study overall: When template switching was applied, about one barcoded beta molecule was captured per two T cells.

This CDR3 is built from 16 residues. With 5 bases clipped from V and 0 bases from J, the junction kept 10 bases outside the gene matches. The germline V gene encodes CDR1 DFQATT and CDR2 SNEGSKA (reference sequence). Using a J-beta primer mix together with a sample-barcoded 5' primer, a second PCR was run for about 7 to 12 cycles. TCRdb re-derived calls from the 5' RACE reads in MiXCR, one entry per CDR3 protein. The sample lists roughly 800,000 distinct CDR3 sequences, roughly 34% seen once, with about an eighth in the top ten. This TCR was sampled from a man in his late teens or twenties in good health. The V and J genes are TRBV20-1 and TRBJ2-3, with 8 positions matching TRBD1. What was sequenced was blood. The CDR3 protein is CSAGRQGHMSTDTQYF. CDR3 nucleotide sequence: TGCAGTGCTGGACGACAGGGGCACATGAGCACAGATACGCAGTATTTT.